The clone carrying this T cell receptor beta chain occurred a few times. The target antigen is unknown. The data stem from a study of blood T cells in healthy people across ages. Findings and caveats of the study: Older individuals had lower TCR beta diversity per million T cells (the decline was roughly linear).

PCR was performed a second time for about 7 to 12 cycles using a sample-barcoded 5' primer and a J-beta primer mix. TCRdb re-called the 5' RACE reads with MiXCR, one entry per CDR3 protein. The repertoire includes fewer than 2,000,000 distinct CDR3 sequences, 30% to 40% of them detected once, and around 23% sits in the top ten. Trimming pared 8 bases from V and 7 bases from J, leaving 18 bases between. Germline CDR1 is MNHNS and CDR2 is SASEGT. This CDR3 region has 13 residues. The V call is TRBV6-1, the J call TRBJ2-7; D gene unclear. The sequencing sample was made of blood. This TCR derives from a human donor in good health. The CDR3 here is CASCIENPSEQYF. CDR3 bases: TGTGCCAGCTGCATCGAAAACCCAAGTGAGCAGTACTTC.